This TCR beta chain was profiled in a study of T-cell reconstitution after alpha-beta-depleted transplantation in children. This clonotype occurred a few times. Unique molecular identifiers were used to barcode this TCRbeta library. Each CDR3 protein is one row after TCRdb ran MiXCR on the PCR reads. This table has about 610,000 distinct CDR3 sequences, about 10% appearing once. The material was PBMCs from the stem cell graft donor, obtained from the stem cell graft. This receptor was taken from a human donor who donated a stem cell graft to a child with acute myeloid leukemia.

The CDR3 reads CASSLWTSNTGELFF. The CDR3, as DNA: TGTGCCAGCAGCCTCTGGACCTCGAACACCGGGGAGCTGTTTTTT. V and J are TRBV3-1 and TRBJ2-2; D unclear. Germline lookup yields CDR1 LGHDT and CDR2 YNNKEL (reference sequence). Trimming took 4 bases from V and 0 from J, leaving 9 bases between them. The CDR3 extends over 15 amino acids. Combining the CDR3 with reference TRBV3-1 and TRBJ2-2 gives the whole variable domain DTAVSQTPKYLVTQMGNDKSIKCEQNLGHDTMYWYKQDSKKFLKIMFSYNNKELIINETVPNRFSPKSPDKAHLNLHINSLELGDSAVYFCASSLWTSNTGELFFGEGSRLTVL.